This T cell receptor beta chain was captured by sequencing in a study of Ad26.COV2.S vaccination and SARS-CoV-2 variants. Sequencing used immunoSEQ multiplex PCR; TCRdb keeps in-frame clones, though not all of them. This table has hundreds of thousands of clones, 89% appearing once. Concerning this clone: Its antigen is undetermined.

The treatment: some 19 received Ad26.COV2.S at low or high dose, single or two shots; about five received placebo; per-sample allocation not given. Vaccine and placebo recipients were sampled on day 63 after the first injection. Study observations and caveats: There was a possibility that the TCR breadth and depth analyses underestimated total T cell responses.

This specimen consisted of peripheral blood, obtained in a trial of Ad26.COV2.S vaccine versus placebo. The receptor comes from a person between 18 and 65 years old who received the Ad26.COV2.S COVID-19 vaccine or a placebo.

The CDR3 spells CASSHSGSYEQYV. The DNA for the CDR3 is TGTGCCAGCAGTCATAGCGGGAGCTACGAGCAGTACGTC. This chain connects TRBV12-3 or TRBV12-4 to TRBJ2-7; TRBD2 agrees at 9 bases. V gave up 5 bases and J gave up 3 bases; unmatched junction bases: 2. This CDR3 has 13 amino acids.